The T cell receptor beta chain described here comes from a study of beta chain features in type 1 diabetes. As for the study in general: Across every sample, 100 million to 130 million sorted cells were examined in total.

Study observations and caveats: Patients and controls would share equally any PCR tilt toward shorter templates.

This clone has a handful of counts. Its antigen is currently unknown. The sequenced template was cDNA made from the entire isolated RNA. Some clones are missing from TCRdb's copy, which holds only in-frame ones; the method was immunoSEQ multiplex PCR. The table records about 350,000 clones, roughly 21% of them present only once. The germline gives CDR1 ENHRY, CDR2 SYGVKD. The length of the CDR3 is 11 residues. Trimming shortened V by 8 bases and J by 2 bases, and 7 bases separated the two germline ends. The TCR was taken from a woman between 18 and 29 years old in good health. The sequenced material came from naive CD4+ T cells from blood. The rearrangement uses TRBV10-3 and TRBJ2-7, with D tentatively TRBD1 (6 bases). The CDR3 region is CAIGDTYEQYF. The CDR3 DNA reads as TGTGCCATCGGGGACACCTACGAGCAGTACTTC.